A single sample gave rise to the 7 T cell receptor beta chains below, sequenced in a study of immune characterization of retroperitoneal liposarcoma. TCRdb re-called the PCR reads with MiXCR, one entry per CDR3 protein. Counted here are around 20,000 distinct CDR3 sequences, 35% to 40% occurring once; the ten biggest clones make up approximately 7%. The specimen was blood. All receptors derive from a male donor with retroperitoneal liposarcoma.

This clonotype was recorded many times. The V call is TRBV6-5, the J call TRBJ2-1; TRBD2 might be the D (6 bases). The CDR3 runs 13 residues. In germline, CDR1 is MNHEY, CDR2 SVGAGI. Trimming pared 8 bases from V and 2 bases from J, leaving 10 bases between. In nucleotides, the CDR3 is TGTGCCAGCGCCCCTAGCGCCTACAATGAGCAGTTCTTC. This translates into CASAPSAYNEQFF.

In regard to this clonotype: A clone one base away is much larger, so this may be a read error. This sequence joins TRBV7-2 and TRBJ2-4, with a weak D call TRBD1 (6 bases). The J call may be faulty, since TRBJ2-7 better matches the DNA end. The CDR3 extends over 12 amino acids. CDR1 and CDR2 from the germline V gene are SGHTA and FQGNSA. The CDR3 here is CASSFHRAEQYF. The CDR3 nucleotides are TGTGCCAGCAGCTTTCACAGGGCCGAGCAGTACTTC.

In this sample, this clonotype turned up many times. This chain uses TRBV6-1 with TRBJ2-6; D is possibly TRBD1 or TRBD2 (5 bases each). Germline CDR1 MNHNS, CDR2 SASEGT. This CDR3 has 13 residues. V was shortened by 11 bases and J by 1 base, with 9 bases between the two germline ends. DNA for the CDR3: TGTGCCCTCAGGGAGTCTGGGGCCAACGTCCTGACTTTC. Its translation: CALRESGANVLTF.

The chain combines TRBV6-1 with TRBJ2-1; D is unresolved. Germline V gene sequence: CDR1 MNHNS, CDR2 SASEGT. V lost 1 base, J lost 10 bases, and 14 bases lay in between. CDR3 length: 14 amino acids. The CDR3: CASSEGEEGYEQFF. The CDR3 nucleotides are TGTGCCAGCAGTGAAGGGGAAGAAGGGTACGAGCAGTTCTTC.

The CDR3 DNA follows: TGCGCCAGCAGCTTGGCTTGGACAGATTCGGGGTCCGCAGATACGCAGTATTTT. Protein: CASSLAWTDSGSADTQYF. The chain recombines TRBV5-1 with TRBJ2-3; D is perhaps TRBD1 (6 bases). This CDR3 has 18 residues. The germline gives CDR1 SGHRS, CDR2 YFSETQ. V dropped 0 bases and J dropped 4 bases, with 21 bases sitting between them.

To note about this clonotype: Germline and junction disagree at one end, which may indicate a read error. The V call is TRBV7-2, the J call TRBJ2-7; D perhaps matches TRBD2 (5 bases). The CDR3 loop spans 14 amino acids. CDR1 is SGHTA and CDR2 is FQGNSA in the germline V gene. CDR3 DNA: TGTGCCAGCAGCCTAGCTCCTACCGGCTACGAGCAGTACTTC. Translated, it gives CASSLAPTGYEQYF.

This clonotype has only a few counts. The chain employs TRBV6-1 and TRBJ2-3; D not certain. The end of the DNA fits TRBJ2-1 better, so the J call may be wrong. Germline CDR1 is MNHNS and CDR2 is SASEGT. The CDR3 runs 13 residues. CDR3 in amino acids: CASTLRRPNEQFF. The CDR3 DNA is TGTGCCAGCACCCTACGACGCCCCAATGAGCAGTTCTTC.